This T cell receptor (beta chain) originates from a study of tumor-infiltrating lymphocytes in primary liver carcinoma. Study-wide context: Ages ranged from 30 to 69, with HCC or mixed HCC-cholangiocarcinoma.

TCR beta cDNA came from about 500 ng total RNA, primed with a constant-region primer. Researchers made the TCR beta libraries by running three nested multiplex PCR rounds with slightly modified ARM-PCR. The first two PCR rounds used TRBV1-TRBV30 forward primers with a C-beta reverse primer, approximately 11 cycles each. TCRdb passed the multiplex PCR reads through MiXCR, listing each CDR3 protein once. This table holds around 190,000 distinct CDR3 sequences, over 80% found once. This CDR3 spans 14 amino acids. V lost 2 bases, J lost 7 bases, and 15 bases lay in between. From germline, CDR1 is SQVTM and CDR2 ANQGSEA. In the case of this clonotype: What it binds is not known.

Each 20-30 mg portion of unsorted bulk tissue served as the source for co-extraction of RNA and DNA. Whole-study results and caveats: Tumor-adjacent and tumor-blood pairs displayed less overlap than did pairs of tumor regions. The study found a significantly higher top-250-clone fraction in tumors than in blood (p = 0.039).

Specimen: tumor tissue from primary liver carcinoma. The chain has TRBV29-1 and TRBJ1-3; D gene unclear. The clonotype was recovered from a man aged 35 to 55 with primary liver carcinoma and hepatitis B virus infection. The CDR3 protein is CSVETPLEGNTIYF. Here the CDR3 DNA reads TGCAGCGTTGAAACTCCGTTGGAAGGTAACACCATATATTTT.